The 17 T cell receptor beta chains below come from one sample, sequenced in a study of T cell responses to AZD1222 COVID-19 vaccine. The assay was immunoSEQ multiplex PCR, and TCRdb's table has in-frame clones only and misses some. The data hold about 62,000 clones, with approximately 83% observed a single time. Specimen: peripheral blood, collected on day 0 of AZD1222 vaccination. The source of these receptors is an adult in good health.

The chain is built from TRBV2 and TRBJ2-7; no reliable D call. Trimming cost V 2 bases and J 3 bases, with 8 bases left between them. The CDR3 sequence is 13 residues long. CDR1 is SNHLY and CDR2 is FYNNEI in the germline V gene. The CDR3 loop reads CASSETTDYEQYF. CDR3 DNA sequence: TGTGCCAGCAGTGAAACGACTGACTACGAGCAGTACTTC.

The genes are TRBV2 and TRBJ1-1; TRBD1 might be the D (6 bases). The CDR3 has 13 amino acids. V lost 11 bases to trimming and J lost 0 bases, with 13 bases between them. Per germline, CDR1 SNHLY and CDR2 FYNNEI. For the CDR3, the DNA is TGTGCCGGGGAGGACAGCTTGAACACTGAAGCTTTCTTT. It translates to CAGEDSLNTEAFF. The variable domain in full, with the rest retrieved from reference TRBV2 and TRBJ1-1, is EPEVTQTPSHQVTQMGQEVILRCVPISNHLYFYWYRQILGQKVEFLVSFYNNEISEKSEIFDDQFSVERPDGSNFTLKIRSTKLEDSAMYFCAGEDSLNTEAFFGQGTRLTVV.

V gene TRBV2 combines with J gene TRBJ2-2; 9 nucleotides agree with TRBD1. The ends lost 6 bases at V and 5 bases at J; junction bases unmatched: 4. The CDR3 runs to 14 residues. Germline values: CDR1 SNHLY, CDR2 FYNNEI. CDR3 sequence reads: CASRDRGGTGELFF. The DNA for the CDR3 is TGTGCCAGCAGGGACAGGGGAGGTACCGGGGAGCTGTTTTTT.

Comments on this clone: A clone one base away is much larger, so this may be a read error. Other nucleotide sequences from this sample produce the same CDR3. J is TRBJ1-1 and V is TRBV12-3 or TRBV12-4, with D perhaps matching TRBD1 (5 bases). The CDR3 is made up of 13 amino acids. Trimming shortened V by 6 bases and J by 1 base, and 9 bases separated the two germline ends. CDR3 in amino acids: CASSFGGNTEAFF. CDR3 coding DNA: TGTGCCAGCAGCTTTGGGGGGAACACTGAAGCTTTCTTT.

This chain links TRBV19 with TRBJ1-5; tentative D call: TRBD1 (5 bases). The germline CDR1 and CDR2 sequences are LNHDA and SQIVND (reference sequence). CDR3 length equals 14 residues. The V end lost 5 bases, the J end lost 2 bases, and 10 bases lay between the germline ends. The CDR3 reads CASSAGGGNQPQHF. The CDR3, as DNA: TGTGCCAGTAGTGCCGGAGGGGGCAATCAGCCCCAGCATTTT.

The chain recombines TRBV7-8 with TRBJ2-4; the match to TRBD2 covers 12 bases. CDR1 and CDR2 from the germline V gene are SGHVS and FQNEAQ. The CDR3 is 19 amino acids. V trimming: 1 base; J trimming: 0 bases; junction bases outside the gene matches: 7. The DNA for the CDR3 is TGTGCCAGCAGCTTAGTACTAGCGGGGGGAGTATTAGCCAAAAACATTCAGTACTTC. Residues: CASSLVLAGGVLAKNIQYF.

The chain employs TRBV6-1 and TRBJ2-7, with 10 positions matching TRBD1. The CDR3 covers 15 residues. Losses at the gene ends were 1 base for V and 3 bases for J; bases not matched to a gene: 3. The germline V gene has CDR1 MNHNS and CDR2 SASEGT. DNA of the CDR3: TGTGCCAGCAGTGAAGTTGGGACAGGGGTCTACGAGCAGTACTTC. Amino acids: CASSEVGTGVYEQYF.

This chain links TRBV27 with TRBJ1-1; D uncertain. The CDR3 extends over 14 amino acids. The ends were cut back, 5 bases at V and 1 base at J, with 11 bases in the middle. Germline V gene sequence: CDR1 MNHEY, CDR2 SMNVEV (reference sequence). CDR3 coding DNA: TGTGCCAGCAGTCCATTTACCCAGAACACTGAAGCTTTCTTT. Translated, it gives CASSPFTQNTEAFF.

The chain combines TRBV19 with TRBJ1-5, with 7 nucleotides matching TRBD1. V was clipped by 4 bases and J by 1 base; unmatched bases: 7. CDR1 and CDR2 (germline): LNHDA, SQIVND (reference sequence). CDR3 length: 16 amino acids. In DNA form, the CDR3 reads TGTGCCAGTAGTAGGAGACAGGGAGGGAGCAATCAGCCCCAGCATTTT. Encoded protein: CASSRRQGGSNQPQHF.

This clone turned up a few times. The V gene is TRBV19, the J gene TRBJ2-3; D might be TRBD1 (6 bases). Trimming removed 5 bases from V and 8 bases from J, with 14 bases in between. This CDR3 comprises 13 residues. The germline V gene encodes CDR1 LNHDA and CDR2 SQIVND (reference sequence). In DNA, the CDR3 is TGTGCCAGTAGTCTAGGACAGATAAGTACGCAGTATTTT. It is translated as CASSLGQISTQYF.

This CDR3 reads CASSPATSGGRSYEQYF. CDR3 bases: TGTGCCAGCAGTCCGGCGACTAGCGGGGGCCGCTCCTACGAGCAGTACTTC. This chain uses TRBV28 with TRBJ2-7; 12 positions match TRBD2. V dropped 5 bases and J dropped 0; count of bases not matched to a gene: 8. The CDR3 sequence is 17 residues long. Germline CDR1 reads MDHEN; CDR2 reads SYDVKM.

The V call is TRBV2, the J call TRBJ1-3; 8 positions agree with TRBD1. V lost 7 bases to trimming and J lost 3 bases; unmatched junction nucleotides: 8. Germline V gene lookup returns CDR1 SNHLY and CDR2 FYNNEI. The CDR3 is made up of 15 amino acids. Here the CDR3 reads CASTLQGGGGNTIYF. CDR3 bases: TGTGCCAGCACCCTACAGGGGGGAGGTGGAAACACCATATATTTT. Drawing the rest from reference TRBV2 and TRBJ1-3, the complete variable domain is EPEVTQTPSHQVTQMGQEVILRCVPISNHLYFYWYRQILGQKVEFLVSFYNNEISEKSEIFDDQFSVERPDGSNFTLKIRSTKLEDSAMYFCASTLQGGGGNTIYFGEGSWLTVV.

The chain links TRBV6-5 to TRBJ1-3; possibly TRBD1 for D (5 bases). The CDR3 sequence is 14 residues long. The V end was cut by 2 bases, the J end by 4 bases, with 9 bases between. Germline V CDR1 and CDR2: MNHEY, SVGAGI. The CDR3 DNA reads as TGTGCCAGCAGTTACGTCGGGGGGGGAAACACCATATATTTT. Its protein product is CASSYVGGGNTIYF.

The table lists this clone with many counts. V is TRBV5-1 and J is TRBJ1-5; D is undetermined. Germline V gene data show CDR1 as SGHRS and CDR2 as YFSETQ. Trimming stripped 4 bases from V and 2 bases from J, with 7 bases between. The CDR3 totals 13 residues. Written as DNA, the CDR3 is TGCGCCAGCAGCGAAGACGGCAATCAGCCCCAGCATTTT. It translates to CASSEDGNQPQHF. The whole variable domain, filled in from reference TRBV5-1 and TRBJ1-5, reads KAGVTQTPRYLIKTRGQQVTLSCSPISGHRSVSWYQQTPGQGLQFLFEYFSETQRNKGNFPGRFSGRQFSNSRSEMNVSTLELGDSALYLCASSEDGNQPQHFGDGTRLSIL.

The V and J genes are TRBV12-3 or TRBV12-4 and TRBJ1-2; 8 bases match TRBD1. There are 12 residues in the CDR3. Trimming cost V 6 bases and J 9 bases; bases outside gene matches: 6. CDR3 sequence: CASRSSGGSYTF. In DNA, the CDR3 is TGTGCCAGCAGGTCTTCAGGGGGCAGCTACACCTTC.

V and J are TRBV18 and TRBJ1-1, with D maybe TRBD1 (6 bases). This CDR3 contains 13 residues. Germline V gives CDR1 KGHSH, CDR2 LQKENI. Deletions cut 1 base from V and 8 bases from J, with 11 bases between. CDR3 in amino acids: CASSPRRTEEAFF. The CDR3 region has the DNA TGTGCCAGCTCACCACGGAGGACAGAGGAAGCTTTCTTT.

The chain links TRBV12-3 or TRBV12-4 to TRBJ1-6; D possibly corresponds to TRBD1 (6 bases). Trimming pared 6 bases from V and 8 bases from J, leaving 11 bases between. This CDR3 region has 13 residues. The CDR3 coding sequence is TGTGCCAGCAGAAGACAGGTTTATTCACCCCTCCACTTT. It translates to CASRRQVYSPLHF.